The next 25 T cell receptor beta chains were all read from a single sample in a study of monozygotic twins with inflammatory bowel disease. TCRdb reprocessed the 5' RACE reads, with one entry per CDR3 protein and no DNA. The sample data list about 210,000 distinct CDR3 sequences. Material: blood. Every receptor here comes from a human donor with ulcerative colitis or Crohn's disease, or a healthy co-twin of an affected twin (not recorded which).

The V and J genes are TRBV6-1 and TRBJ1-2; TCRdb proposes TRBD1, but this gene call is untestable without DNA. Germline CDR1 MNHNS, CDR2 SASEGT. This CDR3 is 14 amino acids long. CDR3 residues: CASSRQGPDYGYTF.

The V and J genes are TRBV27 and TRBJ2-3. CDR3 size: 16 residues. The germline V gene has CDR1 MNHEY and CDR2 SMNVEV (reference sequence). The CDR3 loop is CASSLFSLGGTDTQYF.

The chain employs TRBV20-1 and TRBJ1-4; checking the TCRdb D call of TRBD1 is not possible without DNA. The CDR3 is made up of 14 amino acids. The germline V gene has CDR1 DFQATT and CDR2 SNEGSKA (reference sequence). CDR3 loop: CSATNRGVGEKLFF.

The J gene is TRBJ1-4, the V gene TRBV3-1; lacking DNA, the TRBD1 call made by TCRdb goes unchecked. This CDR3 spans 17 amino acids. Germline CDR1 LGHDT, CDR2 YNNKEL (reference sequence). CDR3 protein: CASSHAPTGATTENLFF.

CDR3 in amino acids: CASSQGNGFRDRGGNTIYF. The gene calls are TRBV4-1 and TRBJ1-3; the D call of TRBD1 rests on TCRdb alone, since no DNA is present to check it. CDR3 size: 19 residues. Germline CDR1 MGHRA, CDR2 YSYEKL.

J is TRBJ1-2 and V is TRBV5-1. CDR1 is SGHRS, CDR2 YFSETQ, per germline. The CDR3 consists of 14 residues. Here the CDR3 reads CASSFQEPNYGYTF. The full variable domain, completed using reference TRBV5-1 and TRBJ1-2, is KAGVTQTPRYLIKTRGQQVTLSCSPISGHRSVSWYQQTPGQGLQFLFEYFSETQRNKGNFPGRFSGRQFSNSRSEMNVSTLELGDSALYLCASSFQEPNYGYTFGSGTRLTVV.

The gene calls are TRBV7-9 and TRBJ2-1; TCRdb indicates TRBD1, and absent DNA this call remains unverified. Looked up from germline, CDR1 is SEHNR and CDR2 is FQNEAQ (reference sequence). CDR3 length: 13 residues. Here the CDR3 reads CATTGPKSNEQFF.

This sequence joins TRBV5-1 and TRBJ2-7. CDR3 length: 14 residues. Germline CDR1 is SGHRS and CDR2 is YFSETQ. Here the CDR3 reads CASSFEKITYEQYF.

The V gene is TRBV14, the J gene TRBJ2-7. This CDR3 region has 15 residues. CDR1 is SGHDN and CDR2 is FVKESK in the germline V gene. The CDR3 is CASSQESAIAFEQYF.

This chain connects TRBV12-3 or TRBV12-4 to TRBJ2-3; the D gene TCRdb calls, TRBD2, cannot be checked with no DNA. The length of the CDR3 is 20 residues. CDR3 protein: CASTLPIGLAGDFSTDTQYF.

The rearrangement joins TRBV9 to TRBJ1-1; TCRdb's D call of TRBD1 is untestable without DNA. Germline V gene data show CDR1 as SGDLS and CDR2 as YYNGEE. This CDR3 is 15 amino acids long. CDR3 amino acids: CASSRSGTGDTEAFF. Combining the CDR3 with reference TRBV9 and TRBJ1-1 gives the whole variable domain DSGVTQTPKHLITATGQRVTLRCSPRSGDLSVYWYQQSLDQGLQFLIQYYNGEERAKGNILERFSAQQFPDLHSELNLSSLELGDSALYFCASSRSGTGDTEAFFGQGTRLTVV.

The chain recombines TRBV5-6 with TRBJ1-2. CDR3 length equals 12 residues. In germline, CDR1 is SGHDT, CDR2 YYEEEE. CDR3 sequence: CASSLEVYGYTF.

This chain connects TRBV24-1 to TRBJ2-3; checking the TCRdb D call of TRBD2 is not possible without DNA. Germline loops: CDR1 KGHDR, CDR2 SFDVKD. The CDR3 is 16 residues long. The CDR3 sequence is CATSDPAAGKADTQYF.

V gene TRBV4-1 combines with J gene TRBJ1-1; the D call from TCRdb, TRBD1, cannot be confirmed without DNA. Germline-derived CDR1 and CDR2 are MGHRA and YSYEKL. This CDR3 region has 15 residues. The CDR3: CASSQVWASNTEAFF.

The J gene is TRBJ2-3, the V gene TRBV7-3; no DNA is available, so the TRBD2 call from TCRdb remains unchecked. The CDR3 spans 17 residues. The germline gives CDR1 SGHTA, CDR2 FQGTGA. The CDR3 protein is CASSLSAGLASGDTQYF. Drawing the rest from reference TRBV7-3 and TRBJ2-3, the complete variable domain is GAGVSQTPSNKVTEKGKYVELRCDPISGHTALYWYRQSLGQGPEFLIYFQGTGAADDSGLPNDRFFAVRPEGSVSTLKIQRTERGDSAVYLCASSLSAGLASGDTQYFGPGTRLTVL.

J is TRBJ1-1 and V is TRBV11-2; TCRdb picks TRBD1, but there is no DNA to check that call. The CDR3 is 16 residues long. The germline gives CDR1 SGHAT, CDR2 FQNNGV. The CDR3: CASSSIQGRVDTEAFF.

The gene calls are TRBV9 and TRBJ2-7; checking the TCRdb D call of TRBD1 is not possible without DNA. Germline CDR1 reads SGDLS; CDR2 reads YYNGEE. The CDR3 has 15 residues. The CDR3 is CASSVAGDRTYEQYF.

CDR3 amino acids: CASSFGTGNYEQYF. The rearrangement joins TRBV5-6 to TRBJ2-7; TCRdb's D call, TRBD1, is unchecked because there is no DNA. Germline-derived CDR1 and CDR2 are SGHDT and YYEEEE. This CDR3 comprises 14 residues.

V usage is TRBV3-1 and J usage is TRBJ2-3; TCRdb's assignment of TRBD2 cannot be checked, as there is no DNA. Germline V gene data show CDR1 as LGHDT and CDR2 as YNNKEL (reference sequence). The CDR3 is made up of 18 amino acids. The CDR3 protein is CASSQDWGTSLSTDTQYF.

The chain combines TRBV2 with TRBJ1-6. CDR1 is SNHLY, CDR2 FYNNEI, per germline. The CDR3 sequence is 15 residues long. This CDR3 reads CASSTGGSYNSPLHF.

The CDR3 sequence: CASSQVRDSYTGELFF. The genes are TRBV4-1 and TRBJ2-2; absent DNA, TCRdb's TRBD2 call cannot be checked. Germline lookup yields CDR1 MGHRA and CDR2 YSYEKL. This CDR3 is 16 amino acids long.

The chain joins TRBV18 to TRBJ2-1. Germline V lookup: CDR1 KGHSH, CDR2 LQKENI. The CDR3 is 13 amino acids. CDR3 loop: CASSPELRDEQFF.

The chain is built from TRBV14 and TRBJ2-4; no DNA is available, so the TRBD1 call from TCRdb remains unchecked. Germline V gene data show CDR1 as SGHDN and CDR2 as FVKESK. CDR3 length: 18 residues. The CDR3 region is CASSQGRMRGLAKNIQYF.

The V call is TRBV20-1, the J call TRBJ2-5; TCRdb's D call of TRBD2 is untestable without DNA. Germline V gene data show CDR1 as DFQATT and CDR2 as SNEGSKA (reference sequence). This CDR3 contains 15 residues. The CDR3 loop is CSARDARDNQETQYF.

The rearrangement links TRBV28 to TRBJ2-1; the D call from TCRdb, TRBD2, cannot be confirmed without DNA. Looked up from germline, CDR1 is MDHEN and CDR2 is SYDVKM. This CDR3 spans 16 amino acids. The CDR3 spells CASTSTGLSSYNEQFF.